This T cell receptor beta chain was recovered during a study of human T cells and chemical hapten exposure. Study summary: Sensitization involved placing 2% DPC onto a 2 cm by 2 cm region of upper inner arm skin.

Stated time point: pre-sensitization, week 0. Treatment defined: therapeutic diphenylcyclopropenone sensitization with weekly scalp DPC. TCRdb re-analysed the RACE reads in MiXCR, keeping a single row per CDR3 protein. Here the sample spans approximately 180,000 distinct CDR3 sequences, roughly 30% being singletons. Trimming cost V 6 bases and J 6 bases, with 9 bases left between them. CDR1 SQVTM and CDR2 ANQGSEA come from the germline V gene. CDR3 length: 11 amino acids. This clonotype was observed a few times. This chain connects TRBV29-1 to TRBJ2-1; no definite D call. This receptor was obtained from a woman aged 30 to 39 with alopecia areata. Some clones in this sample may be carry-over from other donors' samples. The sequencing here drew on whole blood, taken in connection with sensitization to the hapten diphenylcyclopropenone (DPC). CDR3 DNA: TGCAGCGTCCACATTGGCAATGAGCAGTTCTTC. Translating it yields CSVHIGNEQFF.